The rows below give T cell receptor beta chains drawn from one sample of a study of T cell responses to AZD1222 COVID-19 vaccine. Some clones are missing from TCRdb's copy, which holds only in-frame ones; the method was immunoSEQ multiplex PCR. The sample lists 140,000 to 150,000 clones; about 90% were seen once. Sample: peripheral blood, taken on day 0 of AZD1222 vaccination. The source of these receptors is an adult in good health. Both conserved end residues are part of each CDR3. The order of the fields is clone size, V gene, D gene, J gene, CDR3 protein, CDR3 DNA. D genes are given only for firm matches. Only part of the rows carry a size: once, few, many, or a class if the clone is expanded.

clone size: NA; V gene: TRBV11-2; D gene: TRBD1; J gene: TRBJ1-1; CDR3 protein: CASSFRDRDTEAFF; CDR3 DNA: TGTGCCAGCAGCTTCCGGGACAGGGACACTGAAGCTTTCTTT
clone size: NA; V gene: TRBV28; D gene: TRBD2; J gene: TRBJ2-3; CDR3 protein: CASISSGRAPDTQYF; CDR3 DNA: TGTGCCAGCATCAGTAGCGGGAGGGCCCCAGATACGCAGTATTTT
clone size: NA; V gene: TRBV28; D gene: TRBD1; J gene: TRBJ1-2; CDR3 protein: CASKRTGYPTF; CDR3 DNA: TGTGCCAGCAAGCGGACAGGGTACCCCACCTTC
clone size: NA; V gene: TRBV11-3; D gene: TRBD2; J gene: TRBJ2-2; CDR3 protein: CASSPRGERNLEDTGELFF; CDR3 DNA: TGTGCCAGCAGCCCCCGGGGGGAGCGGAACCTAGAAGACACCGGGGAGCTGTTTTTT
clone size: NA; V gene: TRBV3-1/TRBV3-2; D gene: TRBD1; J gene: TRBJ1-4; CDR3 protein: CASSGGQGDGKLFF; CDR3 DNA: TGTGCCAGCAGTGGCGGACAGGGGGATGGAAAACTGTTTTTT
clone size: NA; V gene: TRBV27; D gene: TRBD2; J gene: TRBJ2-1; CDR3 protein: CASSLSILAGFNRSYNEQFF; CDR3 DNA: TGTGCCAGCAGTTTATCGATCCTAGCGGGCTTCAACCGCTCCTACAATGAGCAGTTCTTC
clone size: NA; V gene: TRBV11-3; D gene: TRBD1; J gene: TRBJ2-2; CDR3 protein: CASSFDRDTGELFF; CDR3 DNA: TGTGCCAGCAGCTTTGACAGGGACACCGGGGAGCTGTTTTTT
clone size: NA; V gene: TRBV7-8; D gene: TRBD1; J gene: TRBJ2-7; CDR3 protein: CASSLVGTGDAPGEQYF; CDR3 DNA: TGTGCCAGCAGCTTAGTTGGGACAGGGGATGCGCCGGGCGAGCAGTACTTC
clone size: once; V gene: TRBV7-8; D gene: NA; J gene: TRBJ2-1; CDR3 protein: CASRGIAEINEQFF; CDR3 DNA: TGTGCCAGCAGGGGGATAGCGGAGATAAATGAGCAGTTCTTC
clone size: NA; V gene: TRBV19; D gene: NA; J gene: TRBJ1-3; CDR3 protein: CASSSRQIIGNTIYF; CDR3 DNA: TGTGCCAGTAGTAGTAGACAGATAATTGGAAACACCATATATTTT
clone size: NA; V gene: TRBV5-1; D gene: TRBD1; J gene: TRBJ1-5; CDR3 protein: CASSPDRDNQPQHF; CDR3 DNA: TGCGCCAGCAGCCCCGACAGGGACAATCAGCCCCAGCATTTT
clone size: few; V gene: TRBV27; D gene: TRBD2; J gene: TRBJ2-1; CDR3 protein: CASSPLTSRASGSRYNEQFF; CDR3 DNA: TGTGCCAGCAGTCCCCTAACCTCCAGGGCTAGCGGGAGTCGGTACAATGAGCAGTTCTTC
clone size: NA; V gene: TRBV27; D gene: NA; J gene: TRBJ2-1; CDR3 protein: CASSNVPYNEQFF; CDR3 DNA: TGTGCCAGCAGTAATGTCCCCTACAATGAGCAGTTCTTC
clone size: NA; V gene: TRBV28; D gene: NA; J gene: TRBJ2-7; CDR3 protein: CASSPGASSYEQYF; CDR3 DNA: TGTGCCAGCAGCCCAGGGGCTAGCTCCTACGAGCAGTACTTC
clone size: NA; V gene: TRBV5-1; D gene: TRBD1; J gene: TRBJ1-2; CDR3 protein: CASSGGDRNRNYGYTF; CDR3 DNA: TGCGCCAGCAGCGGGGGGGACAGAAATCGCAACTATGGCTACACCTTC
clone size: NA; V gene: TRBV4-2; D gene: NA; J gene: TRBJ1-6; CDR3 protein: CASSQGTASQRDSPLHF; CDR3 DNA: TGTGCCAGCAGCCAAGGGACTGCCAGCCAACGGGATTCACCCCTCCACTTT
clone size: NA; V gene: TRBV24-1; D gene: TRBD2; J gene: TRBJ2-3; CDR3 protein: CATSSAGVTDTQYF; CDR3 DNA: TGTGCCACCAGTTCCGCGGGGGTAACAGATACGCAGTATTTT
clone size: NA; V gene: TRBV27; D gene: NA; J gene: TRBJ1-6; CDR3 protein: CASSLWGGLNSPLHF; CDR3 DNA: TGTGCCAGCAGTTTATGGGGGGGCCTTAATTCACCCCTCCACTTT
clone size: NA; V gene: TRBV13; D gene: NA; J gene: TRBJ2-5; CDR3 protein: CASSLGLGEETQYF; CDR3 DNA: TGTGCCAGCAGCTTAGGCTTAGGGGAAGAGACCCAGTACTTC
clone size: NA; V gene: TRBV28; D gene: TRBD2; J gene: TRBJ2-7; CDR3 protein: CASSSPSGRAYEQYF; CDR3 DNA: TGTGCCAGCAGTTCGCCTAGCGGGAGGGCCTACGAGCAGTACTTC
clone size: once; V gene: TRBV11-2; D gene: TRBD1; J gene: TRBJ1-1; CDR3 protein: CASSLDSGQGATAFF; CDR3 DNA: TGTGCCAGCAGCCTTGATTCGGGACAGGGGGCGACGGCTTTCTTT
clone size: NA; V gene: TRBV2; D gene: NA; J gene: TRBJ1-5; CDR3 protein: CASSVWVQPQHF; CDR3 DNA: TGTGCCAGCAGTGTTTGGGTTCAGCCCCAGCATTTT
clone size: NA; V gene: TRBV9; D gene: NA; J gene: TRBJ2-4; CDR3 protein: CASSAVTGTTWDIQYF; CDR3 DNA: TGTGCCAGCAGCGCCGTAACGGGGACAACCTGGGACATTCAGTACTTC
clone size: NA; V gene: TRBV27; D gene: NA; J gene: TRBJ1-4; CDR3 protein: CASSWGGDFREKLFF; CDR3 DNA: TGTGCCAGCAGTTGGGGGGGGGATTTTCGGGAAAAACTGTTTTTT
clone size: NA; V gene: TRBV25-1; D gene: NA; J gene: TRBJ1-1; CDR3 protein: CASRWMDTEAFF; CDR3 DNA: TGTGCCAGCCGATGGATGGACACTGAAGCTTTCTTT
clone size: NA; V gene: TRBV19; D gene: NA; J gene: TRBJ1-2; CDR3 protein: CASSIEPLPGLPLYGYTF; CDR3 DNA: TGTGCCAGTAGTATAGAGCCCCTACCGGGGCTTCCTCTCTATGGCTACACCTTC
clone size: NA; V gene: TRBV7-6; D gene: TRBD1; J gene: TRBJ1-6; CDR3 protein: CASSVSGQGNSPLHF; CDR3 DNA: TGTGCCAGCAGCGTTTCGGGACAGGGGAATTCACCCCTCCACTTT
clone size: NA; V gene: TRBV27; D gene: TRBD1; J gene: TRBJ1-1; CDR3 protein: CASSFAQGAYEAFF; CDR3 DNA: TGTGCCAGCAGTTTTGCACAGGGGGCATATGAAGCTTTCTTT
clone size: once; V gene: TRBV11-2; D gene: TRBD1; J gene: TRBJ1-5; CDR3 protein: CASSLGAWTGKGQPQHF; CDR3 DNA: TGTGCCAGCAGCTTGGGGGCTTGGACAGGGAAAGGACAGCCCCAGCATTTT
clone size: NA; V gene: TRBV5-1; D gene: TRBD2; J gene: TRBJ2-1; CDR3 protein: CASSGGSGTYNEQFF; CDR3 DNA: TGCGCCAGCAGTGGGGGTAGCGGGACCTACAATGAGCAGTTCTTC
clone size: NA; V gene: TRBV7-8; D gene: NA; J gene: TRBJ1-5; CDR3 protein: CASASLGGNSNQPQHF; CDR3 DNA: TGTGCCAGCGCGTCCTTAGGGGGAAATAGCAATCAGCCCCAGCATTTT
clone size: NA; V gene: TRBV21-1; D gene: NA; J gene: TRBJ2-2; CDR3 protein: CAREMDWRPNVTTGELFF; CDR3 DNA: TGTGCCAGGGAGATGGACTGGAGACCAAACGTTACTACCGGGGAGCTGTTTTTT
clone size: once; V gene: TRBV6-5; D gene: NA; J gene: TRBJ1-4; CDR3 protein: CASSPRAQSNEKLFF; CDR3 DNA: TGTGCCAGCAGTCCTCGGGCCCAATCTAATGAAAAACTGTTTTTT
clone size: NA; V gene: TRBV6-5; D gene: TRBD1; J gene: TRBJ1-2; CDR3 protein: CASSYTGQGTGYTF; CDR3 DNA: TGTGCCAGCAGTTACACCGGACAGGGGACTGGCTACACCTTC
clone size: once; V gene: TRBV6-2/TRBV6-3; D gene: NA; J gene: TRBJ1-5; CDR3 protein: CASSWVGAAQPQHF; CDR3 DNA: TGTGCCAGCAGTTGGGTGGGGGCAGCCCAGCCCCAGCATTTT
clone size: NA; V gene: TRBV4-3; D gene: NA; J gene: TRBJ2-7; CDR3 protein: CASSQVLLAGEQYF; CDR3 DNA: TGCGCCAGCAGCCAGGTCTTACTAGCCGGAGAGCAGTACTTC
clone size: NA; V gene: TRBV6-5; D gene: NA; J gene: TRBJ1-1; CDR3 protein: CASSYGPGTEAFF; CDR3 DNA: TGTGCCAGCAGCTACGGGCCGGGCACTGAAGCTTTCTTT